This T cell receptor (beta chain) was profiled in a study of blood T cell repertoires in COVID-19. Overall study: Whether acute or convalescent, the COVID-19 samples came from the United States, Italy and Spain. From T cells, B-cell-depleted T cells, or PBMCs came the material, which was cDNA or gDNA.

The recovered donors of Cohort 3 showed two negative PCRs, clearance, or symptom resolution. The CDR3 is made up of 15 amino acids. Between the trimmed V and J ends, which lost 5 bases and 1 base, there was a span of 14 bases. Germline V gene sequence: CDR1 SEHNR, CDR2 FQNEAQ (reference sequence). Method: immunoSEQ multiplex PCR; TCRdb's copy keeps in-frame clones and lacks some. This table has roughly 300,000 clones, roughly 84% appearing once. This clone was found a few times. The chain couples TRBV7-9 to TRBJ1-1, with D hard to call. This sequence was found in a woman aged 25 to 39 who had recovered from COVID-19. Sequencing was performed on PBMCs or T cells enriched from blood (not recorded which). Here the CDR3 reads CASSRHITGNTEAFF. The CDR3 nucleotides read TGTGCCAGCAGCCGACACATCACCGGGAACACTGAAGCTTTCTTT.